The sequence of this T cell receptor beta chain was determined in a study of CD8 T cells in ankylosing spondylitis (dated by TCRdb to 2015 to 2018). Background for the entire study: To find TCR variants linked to disease, the study profiled T cell receptor beta repertoires in ankylosing spondylitis patients and healthy donors. The full study cohort was made up of approximately 24 ankylosing spondylitis patients and about a hundred healthy donors. Samples of peripheral blood were taken, and for ankylosing spondylitis patients, synovial fluid was collected as well. The paper as a whole reports these results and caveats: The disease-linked clones were reported as significantly enriched in matched synovial fluid samples from ankylosing spondylitis patients. In peripheral blood, the disease-linked clones were found at relatively low frequencies and had a CD8+ phenotype. Some motif variants were previously reported in synovial fluid and blood of reactive arthritis patients, suggesting common disease-initiation mechanisms. Blood from ankylosing spondylitis patients appeared to be characterized by a TCR beta motif composed of about eight highly homologous amino acid variants.

This clonotype was picked up many times. The antigen it recognizes is unknown. No base-level quality is on record; no much larger clone is a single base apart. Synovial fluid samples were paired with blood samples taken from the same ankylosing spondylitis patients. These reads were obtained on an Illumina HiSeq 2500. Quantitative 5'-RACE with molecular barcodes was used to prepare TCR beta libraries. Under the source paper's analysis protocol: To identify disease-linked TCR variants, a new computational method was used, one built on a probabilistic model of VDJ rearrangement. The public reads were run again by TCRdb, first through fastp at Q25 and then through MiXCR, and only productive beta chains were kept. All rows with the same CDR3 protein become a single entry with the most common DNA and genes. The V and J calls follow TCRdb's processing rather than the paper's. For this sample there are about 66,000 distinct CDR3 sequences; around 6.4% appear just once. 5% of the sample is taken by the ten largest.

The CDR3 sequence holds 16 residues, the cysteine and phenylalanine included. CDR3 DNA is the only sequence kept; it has 48 bases, read in frame from the first base. CDR1 and CDR2, looked up from the germline V gene, are SGHRS and YFSETQ. At the junction V is shortened by 2 bases and J by 3 bases, with 14 bases in between. This clonotype originated in a male donor with ankylosing spondylitis. The chain was built from TRBV5-1 and TRBJ2-2; tentative D gene TRBD1, with 6 bases matching. The sample was synovial fluid, either unsorted or a sorted T cell fraction (not recorded which). The CDR3 corresponds to CASSFTGNGDTGELFF. In nucleotides, the sequence is TGCGCCAGCAGCTTCACAGGGAACGGTGACACCGGGGAGCTGTTTTTT.